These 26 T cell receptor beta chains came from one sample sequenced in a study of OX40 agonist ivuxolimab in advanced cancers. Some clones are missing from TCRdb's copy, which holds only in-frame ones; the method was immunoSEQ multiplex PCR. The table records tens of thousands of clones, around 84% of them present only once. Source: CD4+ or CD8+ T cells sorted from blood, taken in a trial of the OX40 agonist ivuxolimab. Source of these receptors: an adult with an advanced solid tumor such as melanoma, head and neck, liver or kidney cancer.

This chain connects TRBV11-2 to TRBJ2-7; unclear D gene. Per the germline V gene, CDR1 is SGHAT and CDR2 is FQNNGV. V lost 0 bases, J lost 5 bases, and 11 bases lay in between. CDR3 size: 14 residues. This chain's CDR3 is CASSLEQGFDEQYF. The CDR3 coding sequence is TGTGCCAGCAGCTTAGAACAAGGGTTCGACGAGCAGTACTTC.

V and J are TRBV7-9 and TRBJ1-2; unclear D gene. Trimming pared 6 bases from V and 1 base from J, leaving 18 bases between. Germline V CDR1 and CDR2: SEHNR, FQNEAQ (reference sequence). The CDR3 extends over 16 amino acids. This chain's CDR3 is CASRAPVGGHNYGYTF. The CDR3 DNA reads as TGTGCCAGCAGGGCGCCGGTTGGAGGCCATAACTATGGCTACACCTTC.

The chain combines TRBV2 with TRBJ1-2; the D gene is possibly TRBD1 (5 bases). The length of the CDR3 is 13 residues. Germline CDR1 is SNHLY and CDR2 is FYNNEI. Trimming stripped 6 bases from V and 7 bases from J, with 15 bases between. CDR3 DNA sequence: TGTGCCAGCAGAATAACGACAGCGGGTGGCTACACCTTC. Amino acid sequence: CASRITTAGGYTF.

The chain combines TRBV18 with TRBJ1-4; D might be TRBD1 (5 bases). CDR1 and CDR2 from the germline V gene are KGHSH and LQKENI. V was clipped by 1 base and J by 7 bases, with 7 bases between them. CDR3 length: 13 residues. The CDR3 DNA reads TGTGCCAGCTCACCACAGGGGATTGAAAAACTGTTTTTT. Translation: CASSPQGIEKLFF.

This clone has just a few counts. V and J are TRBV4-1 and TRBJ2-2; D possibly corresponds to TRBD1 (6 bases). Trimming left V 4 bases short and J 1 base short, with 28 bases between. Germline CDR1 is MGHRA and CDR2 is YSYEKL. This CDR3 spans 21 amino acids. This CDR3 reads CASSPGRGGKRANLNTGELFF. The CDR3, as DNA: TGCGCCAGCAGCCCTGGTAGAGGGGGTAAGCGTGCCAACCTGAACACCGGGGAGCTGTTTTTT.

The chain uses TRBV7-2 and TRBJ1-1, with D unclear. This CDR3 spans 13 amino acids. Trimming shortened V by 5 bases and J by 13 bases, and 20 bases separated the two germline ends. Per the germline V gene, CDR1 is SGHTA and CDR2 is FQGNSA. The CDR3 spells CASSRPGPLGGFF. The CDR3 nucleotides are TGTGCCAGCAGCCGTCCGGGCCCCCTGGGTGGTTTCTTT.

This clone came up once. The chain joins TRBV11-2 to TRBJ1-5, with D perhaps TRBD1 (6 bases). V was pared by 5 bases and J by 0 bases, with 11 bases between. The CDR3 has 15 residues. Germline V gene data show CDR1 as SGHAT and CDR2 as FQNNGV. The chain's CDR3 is CASSRDTTSNQPQHF. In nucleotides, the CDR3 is TGTGCCAGCAGCAGGGACACAACTAGCAATCAGCCCCAGCATTTT.

The CDR3 sequence is CASSTVTGTNTEAFF. CDR3 nucleotides: TGTGCCAGTAGTACCGTCACAGGTACGAACACTGAAGCTTTCTTT. The gene calls are TRBV19 and TRBJ1-1, with a weak D call TRBD1 (5 bases). CDR3 length equals 15 residues. V was shortened by 4 bases and J by 1 base, with 13 bases between the two germline ends. Germline assignment: CDR1 LNHDA and CDR2 SQIVND (reference sequence).

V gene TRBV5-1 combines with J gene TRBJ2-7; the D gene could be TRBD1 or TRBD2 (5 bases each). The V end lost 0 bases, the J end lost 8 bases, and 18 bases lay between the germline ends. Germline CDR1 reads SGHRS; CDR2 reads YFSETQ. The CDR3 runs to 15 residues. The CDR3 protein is CASSLDGRDPAKQYF. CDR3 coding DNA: TGCGCCAGCAGCTTGGATGGCAGGGACCCCGCCAAGCAGTACTTC.

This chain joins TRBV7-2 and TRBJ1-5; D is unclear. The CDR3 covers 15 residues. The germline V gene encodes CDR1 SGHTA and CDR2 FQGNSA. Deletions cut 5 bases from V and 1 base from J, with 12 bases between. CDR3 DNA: TGTGCCAGCAGCCCCCAGGATGGGAGCAATCAGCCCCAGCATTTT. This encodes CASSPQDGSNQPQHF.

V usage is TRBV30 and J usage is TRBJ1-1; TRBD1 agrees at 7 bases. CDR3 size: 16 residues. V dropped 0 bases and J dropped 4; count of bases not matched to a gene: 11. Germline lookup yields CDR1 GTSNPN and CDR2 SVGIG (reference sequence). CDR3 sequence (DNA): TGTGCCTGGAGTGTATTTAGTGAGGCAGGGGGCACTGAAGCTTTCTTT. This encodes CAWSVFSEAGGTEAFF.

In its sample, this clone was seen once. The CDR3 here is CASSPWPRGQISYGYTF. The CDR3 DNA reads as TGCGCCAGCAGCCCCTGGCCCAGGGGGCAAATCTCCTATGGCTACACCTTC. This chain uses TRBV5-1 with TRBJ1-2; 8 bases are shared with TRBD1. Germline CDR1 and CDR2: SGHRS and YFSETQ. The CDR3 runs to 17 residues. Trimming removed 4 bases from V and 4 bases from J; junction bases left unmatched: 15. Filled out from reference TRBV5-1 and TRBJ1-2, the complete variable domain reads KAGVTQTPRYLIKTRGQQVTLSCSPISGHRSVSWYQQTPGQGLQFLFEYFSETQRNKGNFPGRFSGRQFSNSRSEMNVSTLELGDSALYLCASSPWPRGQISYGYTFGSGTRLTVV.

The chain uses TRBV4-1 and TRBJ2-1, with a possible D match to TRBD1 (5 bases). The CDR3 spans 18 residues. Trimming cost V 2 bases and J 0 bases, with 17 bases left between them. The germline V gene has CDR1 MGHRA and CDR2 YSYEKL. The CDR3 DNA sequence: TGCGCCAGCAGCCAACGGGCCCAGGGTGTGAGCTCCTACAATGAGCAGTTCTTC. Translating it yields CASSQRAQGVSSYNEQFF.

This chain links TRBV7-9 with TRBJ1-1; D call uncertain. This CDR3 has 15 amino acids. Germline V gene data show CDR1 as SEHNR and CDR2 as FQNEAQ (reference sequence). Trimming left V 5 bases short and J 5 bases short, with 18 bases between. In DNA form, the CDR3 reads TGTGCCAGCAGCGCCGACCGAGTCGCGCGGACTGAAGCTTTCTTT. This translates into CASSADRVARTEAFF.

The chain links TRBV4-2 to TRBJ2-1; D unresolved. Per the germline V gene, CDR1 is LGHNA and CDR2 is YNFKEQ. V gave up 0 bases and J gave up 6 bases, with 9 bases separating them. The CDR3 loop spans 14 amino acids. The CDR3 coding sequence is TGTGCCAGCAGCCAAGATTGGGCCAGCAATGAGCAGTTCTTC. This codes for CASSQDWASNEQFF.

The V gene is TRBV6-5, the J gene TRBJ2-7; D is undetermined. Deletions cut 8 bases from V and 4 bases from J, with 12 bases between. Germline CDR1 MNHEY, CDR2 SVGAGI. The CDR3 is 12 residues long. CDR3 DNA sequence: TGTGCCAGCGGGCCTGGAATGTACGAGCAGTACTTC. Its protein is CASGPGMYEQYF.

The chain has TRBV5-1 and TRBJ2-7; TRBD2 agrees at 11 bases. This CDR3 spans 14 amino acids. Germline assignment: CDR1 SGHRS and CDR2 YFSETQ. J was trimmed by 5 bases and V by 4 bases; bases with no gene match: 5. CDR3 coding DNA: TGCGCCAGCAGCCCCGTAGCGGGGGGGCACGAGCAGTACTTC. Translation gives CASSPVAGGHEQYF.

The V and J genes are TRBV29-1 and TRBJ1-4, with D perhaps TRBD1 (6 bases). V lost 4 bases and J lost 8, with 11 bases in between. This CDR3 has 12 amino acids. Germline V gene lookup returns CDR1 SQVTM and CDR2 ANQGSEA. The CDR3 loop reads CSVGTGREKLFF. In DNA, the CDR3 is TGCAGCGTTGGAACAGGGAGGGAAAAACTGTTTTTT.

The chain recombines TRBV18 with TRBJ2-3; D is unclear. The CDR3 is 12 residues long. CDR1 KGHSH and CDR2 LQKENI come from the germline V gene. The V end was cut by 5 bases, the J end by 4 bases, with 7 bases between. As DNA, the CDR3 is TGTGCCAGCTCAACCGTCGCAGATACGCAGTATTTT. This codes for CASSTVADTQYF.

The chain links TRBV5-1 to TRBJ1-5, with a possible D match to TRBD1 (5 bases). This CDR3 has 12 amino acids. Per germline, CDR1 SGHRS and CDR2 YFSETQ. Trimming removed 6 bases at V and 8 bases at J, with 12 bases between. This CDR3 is CASKGEGEPQHF. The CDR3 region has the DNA TGCGCCAGCAAAGGGGAGGGAGAGCCCCAGCATTTT.

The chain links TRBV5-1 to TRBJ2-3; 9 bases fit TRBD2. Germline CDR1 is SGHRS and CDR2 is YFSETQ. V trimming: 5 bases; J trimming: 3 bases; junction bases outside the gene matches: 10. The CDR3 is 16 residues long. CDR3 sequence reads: CASSLLAGKGTDTQYF. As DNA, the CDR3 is TGCGCCAGCAGTCTTCTAGCGGGGAAGGGGACAGATACGCAGTATTTT.

CDR3 amino acids: CASSLATRGDSPLHF. The DNA of the CDR3 is TGCGCCAGCAGCTTGGCCACCCGGGGGGATTCACCCCTCCACTTT. This chain uses TRBV5-1 with TRBJ1-6, with D possibly TRBD1 on 5 matching bases. This CDR3 contains 15 residues. V dropped 0 bases and J dropped 8 bases, with 12 bases sitting between them. Per germline, CDR1 SGHRS and CDR2 YFSETQ.

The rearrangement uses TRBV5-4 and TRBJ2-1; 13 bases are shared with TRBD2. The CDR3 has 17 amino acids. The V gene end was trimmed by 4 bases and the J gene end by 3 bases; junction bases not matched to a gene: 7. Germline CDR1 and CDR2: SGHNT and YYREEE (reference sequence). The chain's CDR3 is CASSPQLAGGRYNEQFF. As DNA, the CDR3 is TGTGCCAGCAGCCCTCAACTAGCGGGGGGGCGCTACAATGAGCAGTTCTTC.

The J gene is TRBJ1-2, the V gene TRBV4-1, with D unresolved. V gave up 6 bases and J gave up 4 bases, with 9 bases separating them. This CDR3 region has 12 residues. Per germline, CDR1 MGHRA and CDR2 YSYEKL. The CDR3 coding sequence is TGCGCCAGCAGGAGCCCGCCCTATGGCTACACCTTC. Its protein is CASRSPPYGYTF.

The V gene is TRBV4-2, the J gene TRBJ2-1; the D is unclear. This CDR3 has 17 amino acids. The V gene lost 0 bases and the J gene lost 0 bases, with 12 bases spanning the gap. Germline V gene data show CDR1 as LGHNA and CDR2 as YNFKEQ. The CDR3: CASSQDVKESSYNEQFF. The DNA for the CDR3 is TGTGCCAGCAGCCAAGACGTTAAGGAGAGCTCCTACAATGAGCAGTTCTTC.

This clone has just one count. The CDR3 nucleotides read TGTGCCAGCAGCCGTACAGGGATGACTAATGAAAAACTGTTTTTT. It codes for CASSRTGMTNEKLFF. This chain links TRBV7-2 with TRBJ1-4; weak D call: TRBD1 (6 bases). Germline loops: CDR1 SGHTA, CDR2 FQGNSA. Trimming left V 5 bases short and J 2 bases short, with 12 bases between. The CDR3 is 15 residues long.